The 26 T cell receptor beta chains below were found in one sample sequenced in a study of blood T cell repertoires in COVID-19. Here immunoSEQ multiplex PCR was the method, and the copy in TCRdb shows in-frame clones only, minus some. The profile shows under 350,000 clones, about nine tenths of them singletons. Sequencing was carried out using peripheral blood. These receptors all stem from a man aged 50 to 59 with acute or convalescent COVID-19.

The chain is built from TRBV15 and TRBJ1-2, with D perhaps matching TRBD1 (6 bases). This CDR3 is built from 15 residues. Germline-derived CDR1 and CDR2 are LNHNV and YYDKDF (reference sequence). V lost 5 bases and J 8 bases, leaving 21 bases between the germline ends. The CDR3 loop is CATSPRTERRWGYTF. DNA of the CDR3: TGTGCCACCAGCCCGCGGACAGAGAGGCGTTGGGGCTACACCTTC.

The chain combines TRBV5-8 with TRBJ1-1; TRBD1 agrees at 7 bases. After removal of 4 bases from V and 5 bases from J, the junction contained 11 bases not matched to a gene. From germline, CDR1 is SGHTS and CDR2 YDEGEE. The CDR3 length is 15 residues. CDR3: CASSRVRGRRTEAFF. In DNA, the CDR3 is TGTGCCAGCAGCCGTGTGAGGGGGCGCCGAACTGAAGCTTTCTTT.

The chain employs TRBV27 and TRBJ2-5; TRBD2 matches 8 bases. The CDR3 sequence is 14 residues long. Germline V lookup: CDR1 MNHEY, CDR2 SMNVEV (reference sequence). The V segment lost 5 bases and the J segment 5 bases; nucleotides outside the gene matches: 7. The CDR3 region is CASSPLAGRETQYF. The CDR3 nucleotides read TGTGCCAGCAGTCCCTTAGCGGGGAGGGAGACCCAGTACTTC.

The chain employs TRBV3-1 (or the pseudogene TRBV3-2) and TRBJ1-3; 7 positions agree with TRBD1. The CDR3 consists of 14 residues. V lost 2 bases to trimming and J lost 5 bases; unmatched junction nucleotides: 3. Germline V gene lookup returns CDR1 LGHDT and CDR2 YNNKEL (reference sequence). CDR3 nucleotide sequence: TGTGCCAGCAGCCAACCGGGACAGAGAAACACCATATATTTT. Translated: CASSQPGQRNTIYF.

The chain is built from TRBV11-3 and TRBJ2-1; tentative D call: TRBD1 (6 bases). Deletions cut 3 bases from V and 7 bases from J, with 7 bases between. Germline-derived CDR1 and CDR2 are SGHNT and YENEEA. The CDR3 runs to 12 residues. CDR3 sequence (DNA): TGTGCCAGCAGCTTCAGGGGAAATGAGCAGTTCTTC. Amino acid sequence: CASSFRGNEQFF.

V is TRBV12-5 and J is TRBJ1-1, with D possibly being TRBD1 (6 bases). V was clipped by 7 bases and J by 5 bases, with 11 bases between them. The CDR3 length is 12 residues. In germline, CDR1 is LGHNT, CDR2 FRNRAP. The DNA for the CDR3 is TGTGCTAGTGTTCTACAGGGAACTGAAGCTTTCTTT. Amino acids: CASVLQGTEAFF.

The J gene is TRBJ1-2, the V gene TRBV7-8; maybe TRBD1 (5 bases). The CDR3 is 13 amino acids. Trimming stripped 1 base from V and 8 bases from J, with 11 bases between. Germline values: CDR1 SGHVS, CDR2 FQNEAQ. CDR3 in amino acids: CASSLGGEIGYTF. CDR3 nucleotide sequence: TGTGCCAGCAGCTTAGGGGGCGAGATAGGCTACACCTTC.

J is TRBJ1-6 and V is TRBV5-4; D gene unclear. The CDR3 covers 16 residues. V lost 4 bases to trimming and J lost 4 bases, with 15 bases between them. From germline, CDR1 is SGHNT and CDR2 YYREEE (reference sequence). The CDR3 reads CASSPGPGKYNSPLHF. The CDR3, as DNA: TGTGCCAGCAGCCCTGGGCCAGGAAAGTATAATTCACCCCTCCACTTT.

The gene calls are TRBV30 and TRBJ2-5; 9 nucleotides align to TRBD1. This CDR3 has 15 amino acids. V shed 3 bases, J shed 2 bases, and the junction held 7 bases outside the gene matches. The germline CDR1 and CDR2 sequences are GTSNPN and SVGIG (reference sequence). This chain's CDR3 is CAWRVGQGFQETQYF. The CDR3 coding sequence is TGTGCCTGGAGGGTGGGACAGGGATTTCAAGAGACCCAGTACTTC. Drawing the rest from reference TRBV30 and TRBJ2-5, the complete variable domain is SQTIHQWPATLVQPVGSPLSLECTVEGTSNPNLYWYRQAAGRGLQLLFYSVGIGQISSEVPQNLSASRPQDRQFILSSKKLLLSDSGFYLCAWRVGQGFQETQYFGPGTRLLVL.

The V and J genes are TRBV5-1 and TRBJ2-1, with 14 bases identical to TRBD2. The CDR3 spans 16 residues. With V trimmed by 5 bases and J by 4 bases, 5 bases remained unmatched. Germline values: CDR1 SGHRS, CDR2 YFSETQ. CDR3 DNA: TGCGCCAGCAGAGAGACTAGCGGGGGGGCTTACAATGAGCAGTTCTTC. This sequence encodes CASRETSGGAYNEQFF.

This clone has just a few counts. This chain connects TRBV2 to TRBJ1-1; D is undetermined. Germline values: CDR1 SNHLY, CDR2 FYNNEI. Trimming removed 0 bases from V and 1 base from J, with 9 bases in between. CDR3 length: 15 residues. The CDR3 region is CASSEAGRSNTEAFF. DNA of the CDR3: TGTGCCAGCAGTGAAGCAGGGAGGTCGAACACTGAAGCTTTCTTT.

This chain connects TRBV10-3 to TRBJ1-1; D unresolved. CDR1 is ENHRY, CDR2 SYGVKD, per germline. The CDR3 runs to 13 residues. V was clipped by 6 bases and J by 1 base, with 9 bases between them. CDR3 coding DNA: TGTGCCATCAGCCAGACACAGAACACTGAAGCTTTCTTT. Residues: CAISQTQNTEAFF.

The chain carries TRBV7-9 and TRBJ2-2; D gene uncertain. Trimming took 5 bases from V and 0 from J, leaving 7 bases between them. Germline V gene data show CDR1 as SEHNR and CDR2 as FQNEAQ (reference sequence). This CDR3 has 14 amino acids. In DNA, the CDR3 is TGTGCCAGCAGCACTGAGACGAACACCGGGGAGCTGTTTTTT. Amino acids: CASSTETNTGELFF.

V and J are TRBV5-4 and TRBJ2-1; D remains ambiguous. Trimming pared 2 bases from V and 5 bases from J, leaving 14 bases between. The CDR3 is 15 residues long. Germline values: CDR1 SGHNT, CDR2 YYREEE (reference sequence). Written as DNA, the CDR3 is TGTGCCAGCAGCTTTGGGTGGAGTCAGAACAATGAGCAGTTCTTC. Protein sequence: CASSFGWSQNNEQFF. Based on the CDR3 plus reference TRBV5-4 and TRBJ2-1, the full variable domain is ETGVTQSPTHLIKTRGQQVTLRCSSQSGHNTVSWYQQALGQGPQFIFQYYREEENGRGNFPPRFSGLQFPNYSSELNVNALELDDSALYLCASSFGWSQNNEQFFGPGTRLTVL.

The chain carries TRBV25-1 and TRBJ2-5, with TRBD1 identical over 7 bases. The CDR3 consists of 15 residues. Unmatched junction bases numbered 9, after V lost 4 bases and J lost 4 bases. Germline lookup yields CDR1 MGHDK and CDR2 SYGVNS. CDR3 bases: TGTGCCAGCAGTGCTAGGGGGCGATTGGGAGAGACCCAGTACTTC. Its translation: CASSARGRLGETQYF. Supplemented by reference TRBV25-1 and TRBJ2-5, the full variable domain reads EADIYQTPRYLVIGTGKKITLECSQTMGHDKMYWYQQDPGMELHLIHYSYGVNSTEKGDLSSESTVSRIRTEHFPLTLESARPSHTSQYLCASSARGRLGETQYFGPGTRLLVL.

This chain joins TRBV30 and TRBJ1-6, with D tentatively TRBD1 (6 bases). From germline, CDR1 is GTSNPN and CDR2 SVGIG (reference sequence). The CDR3 has 15 residues. Trimming removed 0 bases from V and 7 bases from J, with 13 bases in between. CDR3 in DNA: TGTGCCTGGAGTGTGGGAACAGGGTGGAATTCACCCCTCCACTTT. This sequence encodes CAWSVGTGWNSPLHF.

This clone was recorded a few times. The rearrangement links TRBV3-1 (or the pseudogene TRBV3-2) to TRBJ1-1, with 8 bases identical to TRBD1. The V segment lost 4 bases and the J segment 5 bases; nucleotides outside the gene matches: 9. The CDR3 runs to 15 residues. Germline loops: CDR1 LGHDT, CDR2 YNNKEL (reference sequence). Here the CDR3 reads CASSLAGQGGTEAFF. CDR3 bases: TGTGCCAGCAGCCTCGCCGGACAGGGCGGAACTGAAGCTTTCTTT.

V gene TRBV2 combines with J gene TRBJ2-5, with 11 positions matching TRBD1. The CDR3 contains 14 residues. V lost 5 bases to trimming and J lost 4 bases; unmatched junction nucleotides: 3. Germline V gene data show CDR1 as SNHLY and CDR2 as FYNNEI. CDR3 DNA: TGTGCCAGCAGTACAGGACAGGGGGCAGAGACCCAGTACTTC. The encoded protein is CASSTGQGAETQYF.

The V call is TRBV9, the J call TRBJ2-5, with TRBD2 identical over 12 bases. There are 14 residues in the CDR3. J gave up 2 bases and V 6 bases, and 2 bases lay outside the gene matches. CDR1 and CDR2 (germline): SGDLS, YYNGEE. CDR3 in amino acids: CASNLAGGQETQYF. The CDR3 nucleotides read TGTGCCAGCAACCTAGCGGGGGGGCAAGAGACCCAGTACTTC.

This rearrangement joins TRBV7-9 to TRBJ2-3; TRBD2 aligns across 11 bases. After removal of 1 base from V and 3 bases from J, the junction contained 3 bases not matched to a gene. The length of the CDR3 is 16 residues. The germline CDR1 and CDR2 sequences are SEHNR and FQNEAQ (reference sequence). The CDR3 region is CASSLGASGGTDTQYF. The DNA of the CDR3 is TGTGCCAGCAGCTTAGGGGCTAGCGGGGGGACAGATACGCAGTATTTT.

The chain couples TRBV6-5 to TRBJ1-2, with D uncertain. The CDR3 is 12 residues long. Trimming stripped 4 bases from V and 9 bases from J, with 12 bases between. The germline V gene encodes CDR1 MNHEY and CDR2 SVGAGI. CDR3 sequence reads: CASSSRSRSYTF. The CDR3 coding sequence is TGTGCCAGCAGTTCGAGGTCTCGGAGCTACACCTTC.

CDR3 DNA sequence: TGTGCCAGCAGCCCCGGACAGGGTTCGTCTGGGGCCAACGTCCTGACTTTC. Translated: CASSPGQGSSGANVLTF. The chain recombines TRBV7-8 with TRBJ2-6; the match to TRBD1 covers 8 bases. The J segment lost 1 base and the V segment lost 5 bases, leaving 7 bases of the junction unmatched. This CDR3 has 17 amino acids. The germline V gene has CDR1 SGHVS and CDR2 FQNEAQ. The entire variable domain, with the rest obtained from reference TRBV7-8 and TRBJ2-6, is as follows: GAGVSQSPRYKVAKRGQDVALRCDPISGHVSLFWYQQALGQGPEFLTYFQNEAQLDKSGLPSDRFFAERPEGSVSTLKIQRTQQEDSAVYLCASSPGQGSSGANVLTFGAGSRLTVL.

The chain recombines TRBV7-9 with TRBJ1-2; a weak D match, TRBD1 (6 bases). The CDR3 is 12 residues long. Trimming took 1 base from V and 7 from J, leaving 7 bases between them. CDR1 and CDR2 from the germline V gene are SEHNR and FQNEAQ (reference sequence). The CDR3 DNA reads as TGTGCCAGCAGCTTAGAAGGGGGTGGCTACACCTTC. Protein sequence: CASSLEGGGYTF. Full variable domain (missing parts from reference TRBV7-9 and TRBJ1-2): DTGVSQNPRHKITKRGQNVTFRCDPISEHNRLYWYRQTLGQGPEFLTYFQNEAQLEKSRLLSDRFSAERPKGSFSTLEIQRTEQGDSAMYLCASSLEGGGYTFGSGTRLTVV.

Comments on this clone: The same CDR3 is also encoded by other DNA sequences in this sample. The rearrangement links TRBV19 to TRBJ1-2; 9 nucleotides agree with TRBD1. V was clipped by 2 bases and J by 3 bases; unmatched bases: 1. The germline CDR1 and CDR2 sequences are LNHDA and SQIVND (reference sequence). The CDR3 sequence is 14 residues long. The DNA of the CDR3 is TGTGCCAGTAGTATAAGGGACAGGGACTATGGCTACACCTTC. This sequence encodes CASSIRDRDYGYTF.

The gene calls are TRBV5-1 and TRBJ2-2; D is possibly TRBD2 (5 bases). The CDR3 is 13 residues long. CDR1 and CDR2 (germline): SGHRS, YFSETQ. The germline V and J ends were trimmed by 6 bases and 5 bases, with 11 bases remaining between them. The DNA of the CDR3 is TGCGCCAGCACCCCCTCGGGGACCGGGGAGCTGTTTTTT. Translating gives CASTPSGTGELFF.

The chain couples TRBV27 to TRBJ1-5; D gene ambiguous. V lost 3 bases to trimming and J lost 2 bases, with 11 bases between them. CDR1 is MNHEY and CDR2 is SMNVEV in the germline V gene (reference sequence). This CDR3 has 15 amino acids. DNA for the CDR3: TGTGCCAGCAGTTTCGCACGAGAAGGCAATCAGCCCCAGCATTTT. Protein product: CASSFAREGNQPQHF.